This is a list of T cell receptor beta chains from one sample in a study of T cell repertoires in cytomegalovirus infection. These TCRs are of unknown antigen specificity. TCRdb reanalysed the reads using MiXCR and keeps one entry per CDR3 protein. The table includes about 280,000 distinct CDR3 sequences, roughly a fifth detected once. Here the sequenced sample was cultured PBMCs, taken from culture after CMV antigen stimulation. These receptors all stem from a human donor in good health (CMV status not recorded). Some clones in this sample may be carry-over from other donors' samples. Both conserved end residues are part of each CDR3. D genes are given only for firm matches. For some rows the clone size is stated as once, few or many, or as a class when expanded; others skip it.

many TRBJ1-2 NA TRBV7-8 TGTGCCAGCAGCCTTGGGGAAATGGGGTATGGCTACACCTTC CASSLGEMGYGYTF
NA TRBJ1-5 NA TRBV12-3/TRBV12-4 TGTGCCAGCTCCCAACAAGGCGGACCGCGGCCCCAGCATTTT CASSQQGGPRPQHF
few TRBJ1-2 TRBD1 TRBV6-2/TRBV6-3 TGTGCCAGCAGTTTGACAGGGGAGTCCTATGGCTACACCTTC CASSLTGESYGYTF
NA TRBJ2-1 NA TRBV6-5 TGTGCCAGCAGCCCGGGTGGTAGCCGGAACAATGAGCAGTTCTTC CASSPGGSRNNEQFF
many TRBJ1-2 TRBD1 TRBV4-1 TGCGCCAGCAGCCCGGACAGGGCCTATGGCTACACCTTC CASSPDRAYGYTF
NA TRBJ1-5 NA TRBV19 TGTGCCAGTAGTCCATGGGGGGCGGGAATTCAGCCCCAGCATTTT CASSPWGAGIQPQHF
few TRBJ1-5 NA TRBV20-1 TGCAGTGCTAATCTCCTGGGGAATCGGGAGCAGCCCCAGCATTTT CSANLLGNREQPQHF
few TRBJ2-7 NA TRBV7-9 TGTGCCAGCAGCTTACAGCCGCACGAGCAGTACTTC CASSLQPHEQYF
many TRBJ2-3 NA TRBV28 TGTGCCAGCAGACATGGACGGTTAGATACGCAGTATTTT CASRHGRLDTQYF
NA TRBJ2-2 NA TRBV7-2 TGTGCCAGCAGCCGTTGGGCGGCCAGTGGGTACACCGGGGAGCTGTTTTTT CASSRWAASGYTGELFF
NA TRBJ2-5 NA TRBV6-1 TGTGCCAGCAGTAGGCAGCGCGACGAGACCCAGTACTTC CASSRQRDETQYF
NA TRBJ2-5 NA TRBV18 TGTGCCAGCACGGACTCGCAGGAGGGGGCCCAGTACTTC CASTDSQEGAQYF
NA TRBJ2-3 NA TRBV24-1 TGTGCCACCAGTCGCTTGGATACGCAGTATTTT CATSRLDTQYF
NA TRBJ2-4 NA TRBV7-9 TGTGCCAGCAGCTCCTCTCTGGGGAACATTCAGTACTTC CASSSSLGNIQYF
NA TRBJ1-1 NA TRBV15 TGTGCCACCAGCAGGGAAACAGGGATGAACACTGAAGCTTTCTTT CATSRETGMNTEAFF
many TRBJ2-5 NA TRBV6-1 TGTGCCAGCAGTCTGCTGGGGGCGCGAGGGACCCAGTACTTC CASSLLGARGTQYF
NA TRBJ1-1 NA TRBV20-1 TGCAGTGCTAGATACTACAGGAGCACTGAAGCTTTCTTT CSARYYRSTEAFF
NA TRBJ2-7 NA TRBV7-8 TGTGCCAGCAGCTTAGCTGAGGGGCGGTCAGAGCAGTACTTC CASSLAEGRSEQYF
few TRBJ2-3 NA TRBV6-1 TGTGCCAGCAGAGTAGGCGAGGATACGCAGTATTTT CASRVGEDTQYF
NA TRBJ1-1 TRBD1 TRBV4-1 TGCGCCAGCAGCCAAGACGGACAGGGGGCAGGGAACACTGAAGCTTTCTTT CASSQDGQGAGNTEAFF
many TRBJ2-7 NA TRBV7-2 TGTGCCAGCAGCTTTCGGGAGACTGCGACCTACGAGCAGTACTTC CASSFRETATYEQYF
NA TRBJ2-1 NA TRBV12-3/TRBV12-4 TGTGCCAGCAGACAAAACAGCTACAATGAGCAGTTCTTC CASRQNSYNEQFF
many TRBJ2-3 TRBD2 TRBV7-2 TGTGCCAGCAGCTTAAACCCTAGCGGGAGGACAGATACGCAGTATTTT CASSLNPSGRTDTQYF
NA TRBJ1-2 NA TRBV12-3/TRBV12-4 TGTGCCAGCAGTTATCAGATGGGCTACACCTTC CASSYQMGYTF
NA TRBJ2-5 NA TRBV7-2 TGTGCCAGCAGCTCCCCGGTTAGCCAAGAGACCCAGTACTTC CASSSPVSQETQYF
many TRBJ2-4 TRBD2 TRBV7-2 TGTGCCAGCAGCTGGACTAGCGGGACGGGCGCCAAAAACATTCAGTACTTC CASSWTSGTGAKNIQYF
few TRBJ2-3 TRBD2 TRBV7-2 TGTGCCAGCAGCGGGACTAGCGAAGATACGCAGTATTTT CASSGTSEDTQYF
few TRBJ2-7 TRBD2 TRBV20-1 TGCAGTGCTAGAGATCGGGCTAGCGGCTCCTACGAGCAGTACTTC CSARDRASGSYEQYF
many TRBJ2-1 NA TRBV11-3 TGTGCCAGCAGCTTAAGGGACGGCGGGCAGCAGTTCTTC CASSLRDGGQQFF
many TRBJ1-2 NA TRBV7-2 TGTGCCAGCAGCTTTCCCCTAGTGGGGAATGGCTACACCTTC CASSFPLVGNGYTF
NA TRBJ1-2 TRBD1 TRBV4-3 TGCGCCAGCAGCCAAGAATTGGGGCTGGGGGCAGGGGGCGTCTCGGGGGACTATGGCTACACCTTC CASSQELGLGAGGVSGDYGYTF
many TRBJ2-5 NA TRBV4-1 TGCGCCAGCAGCCGTCCCCAAGAGACCCAGTACTTC CASSRPQETQYF
NA TRBJ2-1 TRBD2 TRBV7-9 TGTGCCAGCAGCTCCGTGACTAGCGGGAGTAGGCGGAATGAGCAGTTCTTC CASSSVTSGSRRNEQFF